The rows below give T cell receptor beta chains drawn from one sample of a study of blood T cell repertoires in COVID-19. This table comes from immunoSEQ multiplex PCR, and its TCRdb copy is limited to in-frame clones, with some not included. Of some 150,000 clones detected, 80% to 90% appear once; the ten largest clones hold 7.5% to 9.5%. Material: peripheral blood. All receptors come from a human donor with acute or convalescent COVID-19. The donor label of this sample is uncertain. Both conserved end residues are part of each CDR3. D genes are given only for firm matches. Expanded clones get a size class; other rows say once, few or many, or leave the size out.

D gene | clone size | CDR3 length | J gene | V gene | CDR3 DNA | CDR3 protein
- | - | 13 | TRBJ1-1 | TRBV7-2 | TGTGCCAGCAGCTTAGCGGCACGACATGAAGCTTTCTTT | CASSLAARHEAFF
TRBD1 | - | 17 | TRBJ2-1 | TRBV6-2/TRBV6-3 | TGTGCCAGCAGTTACCCTAACCCGGGACAGGAGTACAATGAGCAGTTCTTC | CASSYPNPGQEYNEQFF
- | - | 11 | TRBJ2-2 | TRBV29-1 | TGCAGCGTTGATGAGGGCGGGGAGCTGTTTTTT | CSVDEGGELFF
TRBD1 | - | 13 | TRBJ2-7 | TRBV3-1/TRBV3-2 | TGTGCCAGCAGCCAGGGACAGGGCCCTCAGCAGTACTTC | CASSQGQGPQQYF
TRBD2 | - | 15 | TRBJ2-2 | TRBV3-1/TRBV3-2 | TGTGCCAGCAGCCAAGAACCGGGAGGGACCGGGGAGCTGTTTTTT | CASSQEPGGTGELFF
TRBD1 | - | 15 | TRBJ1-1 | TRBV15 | TGTGCCACCAGCTCTGAGAGAGGGGGCACGACTGAAGCTTTCTTT | CATSSERGGTTEAFF
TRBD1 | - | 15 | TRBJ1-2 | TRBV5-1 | TGCGCCAGCAGCTCTGGACAGGGGAGGATGGAGGGCTACACCTTC | CASSSGQGRMEGYTF
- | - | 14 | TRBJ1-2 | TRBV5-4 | TGTGCCAGCAGCTTGGAGGGCGGGCACTATGGCTACACCTTC | CASSLEGGHYGYTF
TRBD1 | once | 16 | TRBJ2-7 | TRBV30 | TGTGCCTGTATTACCCCGGGGACAGGCCTAACCTACGAGCAGTACTTC | CACITPGTGLTYEQYF
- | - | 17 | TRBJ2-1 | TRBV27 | TGTGCCAGCAGTTTATCTCTAGGTAGGAGCTCCTACAATGAGCAGTTCTTC | CASSLSLGRSSYNEQFF
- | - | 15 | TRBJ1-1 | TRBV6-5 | TGTGCCAGCAGTTACTCAGGGGTTACGAACACTGAAGCTTTCTTT | CASSYSGVTNTEAFF
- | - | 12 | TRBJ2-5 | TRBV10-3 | TGTGCCGCCAGGGGGGAGCAAGAGACCCAGTACTTC | CAARGEQETQYF
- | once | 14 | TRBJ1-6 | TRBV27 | TGTGCCAGCAGTTCAGCGGGGGGCCTTTCACCCCTCCACTTT | CASSSAGGLSPLHF
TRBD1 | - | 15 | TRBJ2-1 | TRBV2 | TGTGCCAGCAGTGAAGGGGGACAGGGGGTGGATGAGCAGTTCTTC | CASSEGGQGVDEQFF
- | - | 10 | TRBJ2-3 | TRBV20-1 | TGCAGTGTCAGTCAGGATACGCAGTATTTT | CSVSQDTQYF
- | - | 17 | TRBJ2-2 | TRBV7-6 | TGTGCCAGCAGCACCTCGTTCACAGGGTCGGGCACCGGGGAGCTGTTTTTT | CASSTSFTGSGTGELFF
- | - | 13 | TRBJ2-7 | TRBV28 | TGTGCCAGTAGGACACCGAGCTCCTACGAGCAGTACTTC | CASRTPSSYEQYF
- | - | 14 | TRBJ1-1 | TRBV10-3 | TGTGCCACTCGAGCGAGGGCCAGTGAGACTGAAGCTTTCTTT | CATRARASETEAFF
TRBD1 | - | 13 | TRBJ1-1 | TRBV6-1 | TGTGCCAGCAGTGAATGGACAGGGCTTGAAGCTTTCTTT | CASSEWTGLEAFF
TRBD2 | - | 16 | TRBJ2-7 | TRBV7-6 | TGTGCCAGCAGCTTGCTAGGCGGGGGGACCCCCTACGAGCAGTACTTC | CASSLLGGGTPYEQYF
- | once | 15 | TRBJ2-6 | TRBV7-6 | TGTGCCAGCAGTTCAGACAGCTCTGGGGCCAACGTCCTGACTTTC | CASSSDSSGANVLTF
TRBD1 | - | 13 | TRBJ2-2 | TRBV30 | TGTGCCTGGAGTGGACAGGGGGCCGGGGAGCTGTTTTTT | CAWSGQGAGELFF
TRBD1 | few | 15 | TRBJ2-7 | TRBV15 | TGTGCCACCAGCAGAGAATCAGGGGGCTCCTACGAGCAGTACTTC | CATSRESGGSYEQYF
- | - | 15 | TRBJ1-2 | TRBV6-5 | TGTGCCAGCAAAAAGGAGGGCGGGGGTAACTATGGCTACACCTTC | CASKKEGGGNYGYTF
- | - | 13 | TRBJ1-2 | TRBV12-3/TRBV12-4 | TGTGCCAGCAGTCCACGGGGGGACTATGGCTACACCTTC | CASSPRGDYGYTF
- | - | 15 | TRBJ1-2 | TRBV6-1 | TGTGCCAGCAGTGAAGCCCTGCGGGGAGACCGCGGCTACACCTTC | CASSEALRGDRGYTF
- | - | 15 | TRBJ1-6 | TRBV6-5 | TGTGCCAGCGCCCCGGGTACGATAGGTAATTCACCCCTCCACTTT | CASAPGTIGNSPLHF
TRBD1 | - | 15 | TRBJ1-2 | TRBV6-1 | TGTGCCAGCAGTGAACAGACAGGGGAAACCTATGGCTACACCTTC | CASSEQTGETYGYTF
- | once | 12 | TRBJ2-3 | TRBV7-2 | TGTGCCAGCAGCCCTTTCACAGATACGCAGTATTTT | CASSPFTDTQYF
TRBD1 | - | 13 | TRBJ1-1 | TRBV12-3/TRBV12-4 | TGTGCCACCTCGGACAGGGGGCACACTGAAGCTTTCTTT | CATSDRGHTEAFF
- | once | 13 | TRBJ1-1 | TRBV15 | TGTGCCACCCGACAGTGGATGAACACTGAAGCTTTCTTT | CATRQWMNTEAFF
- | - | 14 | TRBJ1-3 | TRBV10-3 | TGTGCCATCAGTGAGTCGGGACTCGGAAACACCATATATTTT | CAISESGLGNTIYF
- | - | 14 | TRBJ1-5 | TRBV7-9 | TGTGCCAGCACCTTAGGGGCTAGCAATCAGCCCCAGCATTTT | CASTLGASNQPQHF
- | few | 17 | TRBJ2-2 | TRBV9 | TGTGCCAGCAGCGTCTCCGGGACAAGACCGAACACCGGGGAGCTGTTTTTT | CASSVSGTRPNTGELFF
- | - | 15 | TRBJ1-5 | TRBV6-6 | TGTGCCAGCAGTTACCATGATAGCGGCAATCAGCCCCAGCATTTT | CASSYHDSGNQPQHF
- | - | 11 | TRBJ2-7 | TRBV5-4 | TGTGCCAGCAGCCCCCGGGGTGAGCAGTACTTC | CASSPRGEQYF
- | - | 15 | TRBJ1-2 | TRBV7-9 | TGTGCCAGCAGCTTAGCGGGGGCGGTAAGGGAAGGCTACACCTTC | CASSLAGAVREGYTF
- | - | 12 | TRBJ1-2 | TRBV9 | TGTGCCAGCACCAAAGACGGGGGTGGCTACACCTTC | CASTKDGGGYTF
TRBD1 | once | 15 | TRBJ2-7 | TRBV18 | TGTGCCAGCTCACTTGGACAGGGGGTACCCTACGAGCAGTACTTC | CASSLGQGVPYEQYF
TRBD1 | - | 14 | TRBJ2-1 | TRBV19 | TGTGCCAGTAGTATGACAGGGAAGATGAATGAGCAGTTCTTC | CASSMTGKMNEQFF
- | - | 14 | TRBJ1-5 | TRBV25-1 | TGTGCCAGCAGTGGCCTCACAGGAAATCAGCCCCAGCATTTT | CASSGLTGNQPQHF
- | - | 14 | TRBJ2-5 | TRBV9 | TGTGCCAGCAGCGTAAACTGGGGGGAAGAGACCCAGTACTTC | CASSVNWGEETQYF
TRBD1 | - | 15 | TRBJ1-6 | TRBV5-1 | TGCGCCAGCAGCGCGAAGACAGGGGATAATTCACCCCTCCACTTT | CASSAKTGDNSPLHF
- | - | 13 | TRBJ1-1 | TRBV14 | TGTGCCAGCAGCCAGGAGTCCTACACTGAAGCTTTCTTT | CASSQESYTEAFF
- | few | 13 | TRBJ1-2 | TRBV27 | TGTGCCAGCAGTCCCCTCGGTTTCTATGGCTACACCTTC | CASSPLGFYGYTF
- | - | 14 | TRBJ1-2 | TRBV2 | TGTGCCAGCAGTCTCCTGACCAGCGGCTATGGCTACACCTTC | CASSLLTSGYGYTF
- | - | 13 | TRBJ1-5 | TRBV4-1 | TGCGCCAGCAGCCCTGAGGTCCATCAGCCCCAGCATTTT | CASSPEVHQPQHF
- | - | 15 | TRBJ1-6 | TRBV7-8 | TGTGCCAGCAACAAAATCGACAGCTCTAATTCACCCCTCCACTTT | CASNKIDSSNSPLHF
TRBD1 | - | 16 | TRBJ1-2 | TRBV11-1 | TGTGCCAGCAGCCGCGACAGGGTAATAGGCGGGGATGGCTACACCTTC | CASSRDRVIGGDGYTF
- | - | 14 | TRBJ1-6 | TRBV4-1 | TGCGCCAGCAGCCAAGAGGCGAGGATCTCACCCCTCCACTTT | CASSQEARISPLHF
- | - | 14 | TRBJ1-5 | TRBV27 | TGTGCCAGCAGTTCACACAGGGCCGATCAGCCCCAGCATTTT | CASSSHRADQPQHF